This TCR beta chain is drawn from a study of blood T cell repertoires in COVID-19. Background on the study: From the United States, Italy and Spain came samples of acute and convalescent COVID-19.

The CDR3 extends over 15 amino acids. Germline loops: CDR1 SGHRS, CDR2 YFSETQ. The V segment lost 4 bases and the J segment 6 bases; nucleotides outside the gene matches: 8. Under the authors' procedure: Nucleated cell number was recorded as an estimate derived from reference gene primer amplification. Here immunoSEQ multiplex PCR was the method, and the copy in TCRdb shows in-frame clones only, minus some. That table supplies the V and J calls and clone size; D and trimming were determined from the DNA. The data contain over 200,000 clones, around 89% of them singletons. This chain links TRBV5-1 with TRBJ2-1; 9 bases fit TRBD2. The sequenced sample was PBMCs or T cells enriched from blood (not recorded which). This receptor was taken from a woman between 40 and 55 years old with acute COVID-19. The chain's CDR3 is CASSPRGGIGNEQFF. DNA of the CDR3: TGCGCCAGCAGCCCGCGGGGGGGGATCGGCAATGAGCAGTTCTTC. The full variable domain, rest sourced from reference TRBV5-1 and TRBJ2-1, is KAGVTQTPRYLIKTRGQQVTLSCSPISGHRSVSWYQQTPGQGLQFLFEYFSETQRNKGNFPGRFSGRQFSNSRSEMNVSTLELGDSALYLCASSPRGGIGNEQFFGPGTRLTVL.